The rows below give T cell receptor beta chains drawn from one sample of a study of glioma-infiltrating T cells. TCRdb called the multiplex PCR reads again in MiXCR, with one record for every CDR3 protein. This table holds under 130,000 distinct CDR3 sequences, about 30% found once. Input material: glioma tissue, nonneoplastic brain tissue, or PBMCs (not recorded which). These receptors all come from a human donor with low-grade glioma or glioblastoma, undergoing nonglioma brain surgery, or in good health (not recorded which). CDR3s include the opening cysteine and the closing phenylalanine or tryptophan. D genes are given only for firm matches. Not all rows give a size; the values are once, few, many and, for expanded clones, a class.

J gene | clone size | D gene | V gene | CDR3 protein | CDR3 DNA
TRBJ1-6 | NA | NA | TRBV7-6 | CASSLKQSTYNSPLHF | TGTGCCAGCAGCTTAAAACAGAGCACCTATAATTCACCCCTCCACTTT
TRBJ1-1 | few | TRBD1 | TRBV18 | CASSPSGTGVVSTEAFF | TGTGCCAGCTCACCCTCCGGGACAGGGGTTGTGAGCACTGAAGCTTTCTTT
TRBJ2-4 | NA | NA | TRBV20-1 | CSAKPTIQAKNIQYF | TGCAGTGCTAAACCGACTATACAAGCCAAAAACATTCAGTACTTC
TRBJ2-5 | many | NA | TRBV20-1 | CSATTRQETQYF | TGCAGTGCTACGACCAGACAAGAGACCCAGTACTTC
TRBJ2-7 | NA | NA | TRBV7-9 | CASTLGTVNEQYF | TGTGCCAGCACCCTCGGGACTGTCAACGAGCAGTACTTC
TRBJ2-3 | many | NA | TRBV7-2 | CASSRRRSYTDTQYF | TGTGCCAGCAGCCGCAGGAGGAGTTACACAGATACGCAGTATTTT
TRBJ2-5 | NA | NA | TRBV29-1 | CSVGDSQETQYF | TGCAGCGTTGGTGACAGCCAAGAGACCCAGTACTTC
TRBJ1-2 | once | NA | TRBV6-2/TRBV6-3 | CATGTPNYGYTF | TGTGCCACCGGGACCCCTAACTATGGCTACACCTTC
TRBJ2-3 | few | TRBD2 | TRBV19 | CASSMRGGRSDTQYF | TGTGCCAGTAGTATGCGGGGGGGCCGATCGGATACGCAGTATTTT
TRBJ1-1 | once | NA | TRBV4-2 | CASSRAVQGRDTEAFF | TGTGCCAGCAGCCGAGCGGTACAGGGCCGGGACACTGAAGCTTTCTTT
TRBJ2-2 | NA | TRBD2 | TRBV12-3/TRBV12-4 | CASRTGTSLTGELFF | TGTGCCAGCAGGACCGGGACTAGCCTTACCGGGGAGCTGTTTTTT
TRBJ2-1 | many | TRBD2 | TRBV7-2 | CASSLVSGGREQFF | TGTGCCAGCAGCTTAGTTAGCGGGGGTCGAGAGCAGTTCTTC
TRBJ2-5 | many | NA | TRBV6-1 | CASKRVQETQYF | TGTGCCAGCAAAAGGGTCCAAGAGACCCAGTACTTC
TRBJ2-5 | NA | NA | TRBV7-8 | CASSHSACQETQYF | TGTGCCAGCAGTCATTCGGCATGTCAAGAGACCCAGTACTTC
TRBJ1-2 | NA | NA | TRBV2 | CASSEGTVDGYTF | TGTGCCAGCAGTGAGGGGACTGTGGATGGCTACACCTTC
TRBJ1-1 | NA | NA | TRBV4-2 | CASSQELGFGNTEAFF | TGTGCCAGCAGCCAAGAACTAGGATTTGGGAACACTGAAGCTTTCTTT
TRBJ1-1 | many | NA | TRBV6-6 | CASSYKWRGKNTEAFF | TGTGCCAGCAGTTACAAGTGGAGAGGGAAGAACACTGAAGCTTTCTTT